The clone carrying this TCR beta chain occurred a few times. Antigen unknown. Trimming took off 0 bases at V and 0 bases at J, with 8 bases between the two ends. Per the germline V gene, CDR1 is ENHRY and CDR2 is SYGVKD. The CDR3 length is 15 residues. Unique molecular identifier tags were affixed to discrete cDNA molecules. TCRdb reanalysed the 5' RACE reads using MiXCR and keeps one entry per CDR3 protein. This repertoire shows 45,000 to 75,000 distinct CDR3 sequences, around 9.3% found once; its top ten account for about 16%. These data are taken from a study of early T cells in non-severe SARS-CoV-2 infection. Overall study: Chains were not paired, and sequencing was done on bulk RNA from unsorted whole blood. Study-level findings and limits: Matching results from VDJdb favored anti-spike CD8 responses, leaving private and CD4 specificities undetected.

The sequence derives from an adult who was a healthcare worker with PCR-confirmed SARS-CoV-2 infection or an uninfected control (not recorded which). This chain links TRBV10-3 with TRBJ2-5, with unresolved D. The sample consisted of whole blood. CDR3 DNA sequence: TGTGCCATCAGTGAGTCCCAAGCGTACCAAGAGACCCAGTACTTC. This sequence encodes CAISESQAYQETQYF.